This TCR beta chain emerged from a study of radiation and T cells in renal cell carcinoma. TCRdb's copy holds only in-frame clones and misses some; the assay was immunoSEQ multiplex PCR. Of around 120,000 clones detected, 75% to 85% appear once; the ten largest clones hold approximately 2%. Described time point: blood 2 weeks post-SBRT. This sample's treatment: 15 Gy SBRT to primary tumor, nephrectomy 4 weeks later. The V gene's germline CDR1 is KGHSH and CDR2 LQKENI. Trimming cost V 3 bases and J 1 base; bases outside gene matches: 7. The CDR3 covers 18 residues. The specimen was blood, collected from a patient whose treatment included radiotherapy and nephrectomy. This receptor was obtained from a woman aged 55 to 70 with renal cell carcinoma. The rearrangement joins TRBV18 to TRBJ2-6; 9 positions agree with TRBD1. The CDR3 loop is CASSPRTGDTSGANVLTF. CDR3 in DNA: TGTGCCAGCTCACCCCGGACAGGGGATACTTCTGGGGCCAACGTCCTGACTTTC.